The 12 T cell receptor beta chains presented below share a single source sample, sequenced in a study of PD-1 blockade in classical Hodgkin lymphoma. With no exception, relapse followed autologous stem cell transplantation in all patients, and brentuximab vedotin exposure varied. The repertoire was sequenced with immunoSEQ multiplex PCR; TCRdb's copy has only in-frame clones and lacks some. The table has over 15,000 clones, 70% to 90% seen once; the top ten hold around 14%. The sample consisted of peripheral blood mononuclear cells (PBMCs), taken before the second cycle of nivolumab. The receptors here all came from a human donor with classical Hodgkin lymphoma.

This clone was seen once. The germline gene is not matched at one end of the junction; a read error may be the cause. This chain connects TRBV11-3 to TRBJ1-1; D unclear. Germline CDR1 and CDR2: SGHNT and YENEEA. The CDR3 totals 13 residues. CDR3 loop: CASSIEGNTEAFF. Written as DNA, the CDR3 is TGTGCCAGCAGCATAGAGGGGAACACTGAAGCTTTCTTT.

V and J are TRBV7-9 and TRBJ2-5; 10 bases agree with TRBD2. Germline V gene data show CDR1 as SEHNR and CDR2 as FQNEAQ (reference sequence). V gave up 1 base and J gave up 5 bases; unmatched junction bases: 10. The CDR3 has 17 amino acids. The CDR3 coding sequence is TGTGCCAGCAGCTTAGATCGTCTAGCGGGGGCCGGGGAGACCCAGTACTTC. Its protein is CASSLDRLAGAGETQYF.

The V gene is TRBV6-6, the J gene TRBJ2-3; 8 bases line up with TRBD1. Per germline, CDR1 MNHNY and CDR2 SVGAGI (reference sequence). CDR3 length: 15 residues. V lost 6 bases, J lost 5 bases, and 10 bases stayed unmatched. The CDR3 sequence: CASSPPTGVRDTQYF. The CDR3 DNA follows: TGTGCCAGCAGCCCCCCGACAGGGGTGCGAGATACGCAGTATTTT.

The V call is TRBV6-6, the J call TRBJ1-5, with D perhaps TRBD1 (5 bases). Germline CDR1 MNHNY, CDR2 SVGAGI (reference sequence). Trimming stripped 6 bases from V and 0 bases from J, with 12 bases between. This CDR3 spans 15 amino acids. The CDR3 nucleotides are TGTGCCAGCAGAACTTCAGGGAATAGCAATCAGCCCCAGCATTTT. Translated: CASRTSGNSNQPQHF.

This clone was found once. The genes are TRBV5-1 and TRBJ2-2; D is perhaps TRBD1 (6 bases). Deletions cut 4 bases from V and 1 base from J, with 11 bases between. The CDR3 extends over 15 amino acids. Germline CDR1 is SGHRS and CDR2 is YFSETQ. CDR3 sequence (DNA): TGCGCCAGCAGCAGAGCGACAGGGAACACCGGGGAGCTGTTTTTT. Amino acids: CASSRATGNTGELFF.

This chain joins TRBV5-1 and TRBJ1-1, with D maybe TRBD1 (5 bases). Germline CDR1 is SGHRS and CDR2 is YFSETQ. Trimming removed 9 bases at V and 5 bases at J, with 17 bases between. The CDR3 covers 13 residues. CDR3 in amino acids: CATGFEGRTEAFF. In nucleotides, the CDR3 is TGCGCCACCGGCTTCGAGGGGCGTACTGAAGCTTTCTTT.

This clone has more than one count but fewer than ten. This chain uses TRBV28 with TRBJ2-3; D could derive from TRBD1 or TRBD2 (5 bases each). V lost 2 bases, J lost 5 bases, and 20 bases lay in between. Germline values: CDR1 MDHEN, CDR2 SYDVKM. CDR3 length: 17 amino acids. CDR3 sequence: CASSLRFGANLRDTQYF. The CDR3, as DNA: TGTGCCAGCAGTTTAAGGTTCGGGGCGAATTTGCGAGATACGCAGTATTTT. Using reference TRBV28 and TRBJ2-3 for the parts outside the CDR3, the full variable domain is DVKVTQSSRYLVKRTGEKVFLECVQDMDHENMFWYRQDPGLGLRLIYFSYDVKMKEKGDIPEGYSVSREKKERFSLILESASTNQTSMYLCASSLRFGANLRDTQYFGPGTRLTVL.

The chain carries TRBV6-6 and TRBJ2-7, with D perhaps TRBD1 or TRBD2 (5 bases each). The germline V gene has CDR1 MNHNY and CDR2 SVGAGI (reference sequence). The CDR3 extends over 14 amino acids. Deletions cut 6 bases from V and 6 bases from J, with 18 bases between. The chain's CDR3 is CASSPRDQRREQYF. CDR3 sequence (DNA): TGTGCCAGCAGCCCTAGGGACCAGAGGCGCGAGCAGTACTTC.

The chain is built from TRBV5-1 and TRBJ1-6, with D possibly being TRBD1 (5 bases). V was pared by 0 bases and J by 9 bases, with 16 bases between. The CDR3 loop spans 16 amino acids. Germline lookup yields CDR1 SGHRS and CDR2 YFSETQ. CDR3 in DNA: TGCGCCAGCAGCTTGGCAGTGGGGCAGGGAACTTCACCCCTCCACTTT. Its translation is CASSLAVGQGTSPLHF.

J is TRBJ2-7 and V is TRBV11-2; 10 bases line up with TRBD1. Germline V gene lookup returns CDR1 SGHAT and CDR2 FQNNGV. The CDR3 is made up of 15 amino acids. The junction had 6 bases not matched to a gene; V was cut back by 2 bases and J by 5 bases. CDR3 amino acids: CASSLRDRGGHEQYF. The CDR3 nucleotides read TGTGCCAGCAGCTTAAGGGACAGGGGCGGCCACGAGCAGTACTTC. The full variable domain, with the rest looked up from reference TRBV11-2 and TRBJ2-7, is EAGVAQSPRYKIIEKRQSVAFWCNPISGHATLYWYQQILGQGPKLLIQFQNNGVVDDSQLPKDRFSAERLKGVDSTLKIQPAKLEDSAVYLCASSLRDRGGHEQYFGPGTRLTVT.

The CDR3 loop is CASSLTYEQYF. DNA of the CDR3: TGTGCCAGCAGCTTAACCTACGAGCAGTACTTC. The chain employs TRBV7-8 and TRBJ2-7; D unresolved. Germline V gene sequence: CDR1 SGHVS, CDR2 FQNEAQ. V gave up 2 bases and J gave up 2 bases, with 1 base separating them. The CDR3 consists of 11 residues.

The J gene is TRBJ2-3, the V gene TRBV4-3; 10 bases line up with TRBD2. The V and J ends lost 3 bases and 0 bases, in that order; junction bases with no gene match: 9. Germline V CDR1 and CDR2: LGHNA, YSLEER. The CDR3 contains 18 residues. This chain's CDR3 is CASSQEVAGGLSTDTQYF. For the CDR3, the DNA is TGCGCCAGCAGCCAGGAAGTAGCGGGGGGACTTAGCACAGATACGCAGTATTTT.